The T cell receptor (beta chain) described here comes from a study of metastatic and nonmetastatic thyroid tumors. Study-level information: For malignant and benign thyroid patients, tumor or nodule tissue and blood were the sources whose repertoires were compared. Points from the study as a whole: Patients with malignant thyroid tumors reportedly had significantly higher TCR beta diversity than those with benign nodules, in blood and tumor.

No patient received treatment before thyroid surgery. MiXCR re-clonotyped the PCR reads for TCRdb. The sample holds 20,000 to 25,000 clones; around 20% are singletons and the top ten take roughly 5%. Ten or more counts support this clone. Its target is unknown. This CDR3 comprises 15 residues. The germline V gene encodes CDR1 DFQATT and CDR2 SNEGSKA (reference sequence). The ends were cut back, 5 bases at V and 1 base at J, with 16 bases in the middle. This receptor was obtained from a male donor with papillary thyroid cancer or a benign thyroid nodule (not recorded which). Some clones in this sample may be carry-over from other donors' samples. Sequenced input: blood. The chain links TRBV20-1 to TRBJ2-3, with unresolved D. The CDR3 reads CSASRPKRRTDTQYF. CDR3 DNA sequence: TGCAGTGCTTCTCGACCCAAAAGACGCACAGATACGCAGTATTTT.